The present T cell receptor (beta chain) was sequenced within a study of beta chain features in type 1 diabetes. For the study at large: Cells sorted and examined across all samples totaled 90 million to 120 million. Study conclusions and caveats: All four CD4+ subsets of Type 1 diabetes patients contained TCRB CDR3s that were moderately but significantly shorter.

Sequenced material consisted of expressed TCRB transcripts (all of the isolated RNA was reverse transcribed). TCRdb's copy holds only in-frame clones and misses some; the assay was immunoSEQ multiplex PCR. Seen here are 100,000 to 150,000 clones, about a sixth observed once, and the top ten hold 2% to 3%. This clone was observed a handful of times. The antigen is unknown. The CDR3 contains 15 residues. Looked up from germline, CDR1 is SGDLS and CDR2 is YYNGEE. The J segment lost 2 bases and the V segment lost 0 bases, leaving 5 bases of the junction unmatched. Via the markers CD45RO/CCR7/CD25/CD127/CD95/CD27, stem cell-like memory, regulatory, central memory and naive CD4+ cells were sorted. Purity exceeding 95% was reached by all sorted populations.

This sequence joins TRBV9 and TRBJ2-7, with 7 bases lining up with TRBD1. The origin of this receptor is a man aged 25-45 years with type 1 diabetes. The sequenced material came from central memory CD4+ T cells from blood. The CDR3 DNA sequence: TGTGCCAGCAGCGTAGATCCAGGGGGAACCTACGAGCAGTACTTC. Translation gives CASSVDPGGTYEQYF.